This entry is about one T cell receptor beta chain. Seattle patients were enrolled during active infection and followed longitudinally. These data belong to a study of blood T cell repertoires in COVID-19. Study information: The United States, Italy and Spain were the sources of the acute and convalescent COVID-19 samples. T cells, B-cell-depleted T cells, or PBMCs provided the cDNA or gDNA that served as material.

Germline CDR1 and CDR2: SGHRS and YFSETQ. V gave up 3 bases and J gave up 5 bases; unmatched junction bases: 6. The CDR3 spans 14 residues. As processed by the authors: Quantification of nucleated cells was approximated via reference gene primer amplification. Clones were read by immunoSEQ multiplex PCR, and TCRdb kept only the in-frame ones, dropping some. For V, J and clone size, that table is used; D and trimming come from the DNA. The data show approximately 300,000 clones, nearly 90% seen once. Sample: peripheral blood. The chain carries TRBV5-1 and TRBJ2-7, with 9 bases that match TRBD1. This TCR came from a woman aged 35 to 49 with COVID-19, enrolled during active disease. CDR3 residues: CASSSGQGTHEQYF. CDR3 DNA sequence: TGCGCCAGCAGCTCGGGACAGGGAACCCACGAGCAGTACTTC.